This paragraph covers one TCR beta chain sequence. What antigen it recognizes has not been identified. Per-nucleotide qualities are absent, and no much larger clonotype sits a single base away. Library construction relied on the immunoSEQ multiplex PCR assay. The multiplex PCR relied on a mix of 60 forward primers for TCR Vbeta segments and 13 reverse primers for TCR Jbeta segments. The CDR3 region of rearranged TCR beta genes was amplified from genomic DNA by a multiplex PCR assay. The Illumina HiSeq System was used to sequence the amplified TCR beta libraries as 87-base-pair reads. In the authors' own workflow: In a later analysis, tens of millions of unique TCR beta chains were counted across the 650 to 750 repertoires, and roughly 10 million of these chains were shared by at least two donors. Raw reads were error-corrected and collapsed into unique sequences by a nearest-neighbor algorithm in which closely related sequences were merged to remove PCR and sequencing errors. V, D and J gene segments were assigned by aligning CDR3 sequences to IMGT reference sequences. Each retained sequence needed at least a six-nucleotide match to both a V gene segment and a J gene segment. Rearrangements were called productive when the CDR3 lacked stop codons and stayed in frame with V and J; all others were non-productive. Following IMGT convention, CDR3 was defined as the stretch from the second conserved V-encoded cysteine up to the conserved J-encoded phenylalanine. Sequences without an unambiguous match to a single V gene segment were excluded from the earlier analysis of approximately 560 of the donors. In an earlier analysis of approximately 560 of the donors, a V segment was called functional when productive rearrangements were above 56.7%, and segregating when the standard deviation between donors exceeded 5%. To diagnose cytomegalovirus status from the catalog of TCR beta chain sequences, a statistical classification framework was built. In a later analysis, TCR nucleotide sequences were compared against IMGT/GENE-DB human TR gene sequences so that V and J genes could be assigned. In a later analysis, CDR3 sequences and most-parsimonious VDJ recombination scenarios were assigned using the TCRdist pipeline. In a later analysis, each TCR beta chain was defined by its CDR3 amino acid sequence together with its V-gene family, and reads without a unique V-gene family were excluded. As a way to deal with suspected cross-contamination and a sequencing artifact, a later analysis dropped hundreds of nucleotide sequences that were highly shared and had low generation probability. In a later analysis, a clonal expansion index was calculated for each public chain from normalized within-repertoire ranks of inferred template counts. In a later analysis, generation probabilities were computed with a VDJ recombination model fitted to out-of-frame rearrangements, and the resulting probabilities were checked against IGoR. A later analysis scored TCR-TCR, TCR-HLA and TCR-CMV co-occurrence with hypergeometric tests, applying a repertoire-size bias correction to TCR pairs. False discovery rates were estimated in a later analysis by permuting HLA or CMV assignments 20 times. A later analysis grouped co-occurring TCRs with DBSCAN, adding TCRdist sequence similarity when clustering within HLA-allele-positive subsets. Repertoires with fewer than 30,000 or more than 120,000 public chains, plus five repertoires with anomalous nucleotide sharing, were excluded from co-occurrence clustering. This is the immuneACCESS table as TCRdb keeps it, with only in-frame sequences that have V and J called. A part of the clones is gone; compared with another copy, unresolved V genes explain less than half, and the rest is unexplained. For V, J and clone size, that table is used; D and trimming come from the DNA. The sample records about 130,000 clones, roughly 80% of which are singletons. The ten largest clones capture about 3.5% of the sample.

This record belongs to a study of cytomegalovirus exposure and HLA in healthy donors (dated by TCRdb to 2016 to 2017). About the study as a whole: An earlier analysis of approximately 600 of the donors reported 276 Gb of sequence data and approximately 110 million unique TCR beta sequences from about 200 million T cells. An early release covering around 630 HLA-typed donors comprised approximately 300 gigabases of sequencing data and 85 million or so unique TCR sequences. Of the roughly 420 genotyped donors, more than 75% were placed in the genetic ancestry cluster associated with self-reported Caucasian donors. The aim of the study was to test whether cataloging public T cell receptors could identify signatures of past pathogen exposure. The T cell repertoires of about 700 subjects were profiled by immunosequencing and related to cytomegalovirus serostatus. In addition to the first cohort of 666 subjects, a separate validation cohort of 130 or so different subjects was used. To predict cytomegalovirus infection status, the study brought together high-throughput TCR immunosequencing, statistical association of individual TCRs with disease status, and machine learning. In a later analysis, previously published TCR beta repertoires from several hundred donors were re-analyzed and high-resolution HLA genotyping was added so that TCR occurrence patterns could be studied. The later analysis used no new phenotypic data to find candidate immune exposures, relying instead on TCR beta sequences and their occurrence across donors. An earlier analysis of about 600 of the donors used high-throughput TCR beta sequencing to judge whether each TCR beta V gene segment behaved as functional or pseudogenic. Donor age, sex, ethnicity and CMV serostatus were compiled together with the repertoire data. In a later genetic analysis, genome-wide SNP genotypes for 398 of the 666 donors were used, and that subset was treated as a discovery cohort. All discovery cohort repertoires had been generated on a single sequencing platform. HLA typing covered class I and class II loci at four-digit resolution. Typing coverage differed by locus: A, B, C, DRB1 and DQB1 were typed in roughly 620-640 donors, DQA1 in 500 to 550, DPA1 in around 610, and DPB1 in just under 490. Because of strong linkage in the cohort, five DR-DQ haplotypes were treated as single units for association and clustering. Among about 390 genotyped donors of the cohort, an average of approximately 230,000 unique TCR beta nucleotide sequences were sequenced per donor, roughly a sixth of them non-productive.

The cohort was made up of about 670 healthy bone marrow donors. Cohort members were all nominally healthy when sampled, although unrecorded immune exposures were likely present. The donor was CMV seropositive and was included in the group of 250 to 300 seropositive cohort members. Each donor provided a peripheral blood sample, and peripheral blood mononuclear cells were used for TCR beta sequencing. Genomic DNA was extracted from the blood cell samples with the Qiagen DNeasy Blood Extraction Kit. What the study reported, not specific to this receptor: A later analysis associated 15,000 to 20,000 TCR beta sequences with specific HLA alleles at a false discovery rate of 0.05. In a later analysis, HLA-associated TCR beta chains were found to be more clonally expanded and to have lower generation probabilities than equally common non-associated chains. A few of the identified cytomegalovirus-associated TCR beta chains were confirmed in vitro to be specific for cytomegalovirus antigens. The sequencing pipeline was judged likely to have produced a cluster of highly shared sequence variants as a technical artifact. The authors suggested that the approach could potentially be generalized to other disease states and immunological phenotypes. Because HLA typing was unavailable for some donors at each locus, only the typed subset was used in association tests. According to a later analysis, most CMV-associated TCR beta chains appeared to be HLA-restricted, and the HLA associations seemed to be driven largely by CMV exposure. A further reported finding was that TCR beta sequences accurately predicted the HLA-A and HLA-B alleles for most subjects in the first cohort. This cohort had only TCR beta chains sequenced, and the lack of alpha or paired-chain data limited which features could be detected. In a later analysis, TCR association rates were found to vary across HLA loci, with the most associated TCRs seen for DRB1 alleles and the fewest for HLA-C alleles. Approximately 18 rarely observed V segments, including chromosome 9 orphons, were excluded from the earlier analysis of a few hundred of the donors because counts were too low. Across donors, most TCR sequences were observed very rarely, whereas some public TCRs were present in many individuals. Compared with the approximately 670-donor mean, donors in an Asian-associated ancestry cluster had fewer N-insertions in productive TCRs, according to a later genetic analysis. For the cohort, immune exposure information was limited to CMV serostatus. Roughly uniform sequencing depth across donors was assumed in presence/absence analyses, although this assumption may not hold. In an earlier analysis of 450 to 750 of the donors, most TCR beta V segments appeared in productive rearrangements about 87% or about 30% of the time, broadly matching IMGT annotations. Some IMGT-functional V segments, including TRBV6-2 and TRBV6-3, could not be told apart with the 87-base-pair reads, so those segments were excluded. According to a later analysis, parvovirus B19, influenza, CMV and Epstein-Barr virus appeared linked to several top co-occurrence clusters. When HLA alleles, especially DR and DQ, strongly co-occurred, attributing TCR associations to individual alleles was difficult. A total of 150 to 200 TCR beta chains were listed by the study as associated with cytomegalovirus. Correlated functional status among segregating V segments might reflect linkage disequilibrium, but an unknown experimental factor could not be ruled out. A later genetic analysis associated a missense DCLRE1C variant with V-gene and J-gene trimming of TCR beta chains, and an independent cohort replicated the association. Cytomegalovirus status was reported to be diagnosed by the classifier with high specificity and sensitivity in both the original and validation cohorts.

Based on the germline V gene, the CDR1 and CDR2 sequences are SGHNT and YENEEA. The CDR3 has 15 amino acids, counting the end cysteine and phenylalanine. The read is trimmed to its CDR3 DNA, 45 bases read in frame from base 1. The germline V end is reduced by 5 bases and the J end by 8 bases; junction bases left unmatched: 9. This receptor was taken from a woman aged 40 to 50 in good health and CMV-seropositive. Sequenced: PBMCs. The sequence joins TRBV11-3 to TRBJ1-4; TRBD1 fits 9 bases in the junction. The base sequence is TGTGCCAGCAGCATCTTGGGACAGGGTGACGAAAAACTGTTTTTT. Its protein reads: CASSILGQGDEKLFF.